This is a list of T cell receptor beta chains from one sample in a study of identifying expanded T cells in peripheral blood. The repertoire was sequenced with immunoSEQ multiplex PCR; TCRdb's copy has only in-frame clones and lacks some. The sample has about 58,000 clones, about nine tenths seen once. Sequencing was performed on blood. The receptor set was obtained from a person aged 18-69 years in good health. Each CDR3 is given with its conserved first and last residue.

V gene	J gene	CDR3 protein
TRBV29-1	TRBJ2-3	CSVPGLAGGTDTQYF
TRBV5-1	TRBJ1-1	CASSLESGGLTEAFF
TRBV19	TRBJ1-6	CASSKDITGGAMVVTLHF
TRBV5-1	TRBJ2-7	CASSLDVGPLGRHQEQYF
TRBV18	TRBJ1-2	CASSPLDGGGYTF
TRBV19	TRBJ2-1	CASSTQPGGEYNEQFF
TRBV30	TRBJ1-6	CAWSSNSPLHF
TRBV19	TRBJ2-4	CASSPPLTKNIQYF
TRBV7-2	TRBJ2-5	CASSGGTLVVAGEETQYF
TRBV28	TRBJ2-1	CASRSWGAYNEQFF
TRBV4-1	TRBJ1-2	CASSQEQAAYGYTF
TRBV2	TRBJ2-2	CASSEWGRDTGELFF
TRBV15	TRBJ2-3	CATSSGYADTQYF
TRBV4-3	TRBJ2-3	CASSQEGISSTDTQYF
TRBV5-4	TRBJ2-5	CASSSIGEQGTQYF
TRBV19	TRBJ1-2	CASSIRPSPDRDYGYTF
TRBV4-2	TRBJ2-7	CASKETGVYEQYF
TRBV5-4	TRBJ1-3	CASSLVPGSGNTIYF
TRBV4-3	TRBJ2-7	CASSQEVSRGPYEQYF
TRBV11-2	TRBJ1-2	CASSLGGWTGDDGYTF
TRBV7-2	TRBJ2-3	CASSLVGGRTDTQYF
TRBV9	TRBJ1-3	CASSVAEGTGGNTIYF
TRBV21-1	TRBJ2-7	CASSRADSYEQYF
TRBV4-1	TRBJ2-2	CASSQVTLLGHGELFF
TRBV4-3	TRBJ2-7	CASSHPRAEQYF
TRBV7-2	TRBJ2-4	CASSPPLALRQPAKNIQYF
TRBV19	TRBJ2-3	CASRRAGTDTQYF
TRBV6-5	TRBJ2-6	CASSQEVAGANVLTF
TRBV7-3	TRBJ2-1	CASSTRAGGPYNEQFF
TRBV11-2	TRBJ2-1	CASSSASPSGSNEQFF
TRBV6-1	TRBJ1-2	CASRASGGHYGYTF
TRBV27	TRBJ2-1	CASSLLGQGIRNEQFF
TRBV5-1	TRBJ2-5	CASSYFGGGALETQYF
TRBV2	TRBJ2-1	CASSEVRTGALEQFF
TRBV7-2	-	CASSSTGLAGAEQYF
TRBV27	TRBJ1-2	CASSWDSNYGYTF
TRBV7-3	TRBJ2-5	CASSLAAQETQYF
TRBV19	TRBJ2-2	CASNLGFSGELFF
TRBV28	TRBJ2-1	CASRKHLAGESEFF